This is a list of T cell receptor beta chains from one sample in a study of glioma-infiltrating T cells. TCRdb processed the multiplex PCR reads anew with MiXCR; each CDR3 protein has one entry. Among about 380,000 distinct CDR3 sequences, 41% were seen once, and the ten largest hold more than 10%. The sample comprised glioma tissue, nonneoplastic brain tissue, or PBMCs (not recorded which). These receptors were obtained from a human donor with low-grade glioma or glioblastoma, undergoing nonglioma brain surgery, or in good health (not recorded which). CDR3s include the opening cysteine and the closing phenylalanine or tryptophan. A D gene is named only where the DNA matches it firmly. Clone size is given for some rows only: seen once, a few or many times, or a class if the clone is expanded.

size	V	J	D	DNA	CDR3
once	TRBV6-2/TRBV6-3	TRBJ2-3	.	TGTGCCAGCAGTTTTCCTCGCACAGATACGCAGTATTTT	CASSFPRTDTQYF
many	TRBV15	TRBJ1-5	.	TGTGCCACCAGCAGAGATGGCGGGAGGAATCAGCCCCAGCATTTT	CATSRDGGRNQPQHF
.	TRBV24-1	TRBJ2-1	TRBD1	TGTGCCACCAGTGATTCACGACGGAGATCCGGGGACAGGTACAGTGAGCAGTTCTTC	CATSDSRRRSGDRYSEQFF
.	TRBV7-2	TRBJ2-3	.	TGTGCCAGCAGCTTGAGGGTAGCTACAGATACGCAGTATTTT	CASSLRVATDTQYF
once	TRBV7-8	TRBJ1-1	.	TGTGCCAGCAGCTTGACGGCGAAAACTGAAGCTTTCTTT	CASSLTAKTEAFF
many	TRBV20-1	TRBJ1-1	TRBD1	TGCAGTGCTAGACGACAGGGACCGAACACTGAAGCTTTCTTT	CSARRQGPNTEAFF
.	TRBV20-1	TRBJ1-5	.	TGCAGTGCTAGTGTCAACTTTTTAGGCAATCAGCCCCAACATTTT	CSASVNFLGNQPQHF
.	TRBV20-1	TRBJ2-7	.	TGCAGTGCTACCCCCGGGCGGCAAGGGGAGCAGTACTTC	CSATPGRQGEQYF
once	TRBV2	TRBJ2-3	.	TGTGCCAGCAGTAGTTACGGGTCTAGCACAGATACGCAGTATTTT	CASSSYGSSTDTQYF
many	TRBV20-1	TRBJ2-1	TRBD2	TGCAGTGCGGGACTAAGCGGCAGCTCCTACAATGAGCAGTTCTTC	CSAGLSGSSYNEQFF
.	TRBV20-1	TRBJ2-5	TRBD1	TGCAGTGCTAGCCACGACAGGGGGCGGACCCAGTACTTC	CSASHDRGRTQYF
.	TRBV30	TRBJ2-7	TRBD2	TGTGCCTGGAGTGGCCTAGCGGCCTACGAGCAGTACTTC	CAWSGLAAYEQYF
many	TRBV6-2/TRBV6-3	TRBJ2-3	.	TGTGCCAGCAGCCAAAGGTGGAGCGGAACCACAGATACGCAGTATTTT	CASSQRWSGTTDTQYF
many	TRBV7-9	TRBJ2-3	.	TGTGCCAGCAGCTTAGTGTCGCAGGGAACCCCGCAGTATTTT	CASSLVSQGTPQYF
.	TRBV6-1	TRBJ1-2	TRBD1	TGTGCCAGCAGTAAATACAGGGGGCAAAACTATGGCTACACCTTC	CASSKYRGQNYGYTF
many	TRBV24-1	TRBJ2-1	.	TGTGCCACCAGTGTGATTGGAACAGGTGAAACGGGTGAGCAGTTCTTC	CATSVIGTGETGEQFF
few	TRBV28	TRBJ1-6	.	TGTGCCAGCGGCCCACAGAGTCTCTCCTATAATTCACCCCTCCACTTT	CASGPQSLSYNSPLHF
once	TRBV5-1	TRBJ2-7	.	TGCGCCAGCAGAACCGGGACCCCCGGAATCGACGAGCAGTACTTC	CASRTGTPGIDEQYF
few	TRBV20-1	TRBJ2-7	TRBD2	TGCAGTGCTCTGTGGACTAGCGACTACGAGCAGTACTTC	CSALWTSDYEQYF
many	TRBV28	TRBJ1-6	.	TGTGCCAGCAGCCGCGGACTAGATTATAATTCACCCCTCCACTTT	CASSRGLDYNSPLHF
.	TRBV12-5	TRBJ2-1	.	TGTGCTAGTGGTTTGGTACTCGGGGAAATGAACAATGAGCAGTTCTTC	CASGLVLGEMNNEQFF
few	TRBV5-1	TRBJ2-3	.	TGCGCCAGCAGCTTATGGGATACGCAGTATTTT	CASSLWDTQYF
few	TRBV19	TRBJ1-1	.	TGTGCCAGTAGCTCACAACGGAACACTGAAGCTTTCTTT	CASSSQRNTEAFF
.	TRBV20-1	TRBJ2-3	.	TGCAGTGCTATCCTTGAGCGGGGCACAGATACGCAGTATTTT	CSAILERGTDTQYF